The 10 T cell receptor beta chains below all came from one sample that was sequenced in a study of tumor and adjacent non-tumor tissue in lung cancer. Three rounds of nested PCR, following a modified ARM-PCR protocol, produced the TCRbeta library. TCRdb re-analysed the multiplex PCR reads in MiXCR, keeping a single row per CDR3 protein. This repertoire shows 60,000 to 85,000 distinct CDR3 sequences, around three quarters found once; its top ten account for roughly 45%. No cell sorting was done before RNA was extracted from the tissue. This non-tumor lung sample came from over 3 cm beyond the tumor edge. Sequencing was done on a sample of distant non-tumor lung tissue. All receptors derive from a man aged 55 to 70 with non-small cell lung cancer.

The chain combines TRBV29-1 with TRBJ2-5; D gene uncertain. Trimming shortened V by 4 bases and J by 5 bases, and 5 bases separated the two germline ends. This CDR3 spans 10 amino acids. CDR1 is SQVTM and CDR2 is ANQGSEA in the germline V gene. The CDR3 DNA is TGCAGCGTTGGATTGGAGACCCAGTACTTC. It encodes CSVGLETQYF.

This sequence joins TRBV11-1 and TRBJ2-2; possible D gene TRBD2, 5 bases. The V and J ends lost 4 bases and 8 bases respectively, with 8 bases between them. This CDR3 is 12 amino acids long. CDR1 and CDR2 (germline): SGHAT, FQDESV (reference sequence). CDR3 region: CASSYTSGELFF. Here the CDR3 DNA reads TGTGCCAGCAGCTATACTAGTGGGGAGCTGTTTTTT. The whole variable domain, filled in from reference TRBV11-1 and TRBJ2-2, reads EAEVAQSPRYKITEKSQAVAFWCDPISGHATLYWYRQILGQGPELLVQFQDESVVDDSQLPKDRFSAERLKGVDSTLKIQPAELGDSAMYLCASSYTSGELFFGEGSRLTVL.

This clonotype turned up a few times. With a much larger clone just one base away, this may be a read error. The genes are TRBV20-1 and TRBJ1-1; D is unresolved. This CDR3 is built from 11 residues. The germline CDR1 and CDR2 sequences are DFQATT and SNEGSKA (reference sequence). The CDR3 DNA reads as TGCGGTGCTGAAGGAATGGGTGAAGCTTTCTTT. Its translation is CGAEGMGEAFF.

Turning to this clonotype: One end of the junction fails to match germline, which may point to a read error. V gene TRBV10-3 combines with J gene TRBJ2-1, with 10 bases that match TRBD2. Germline CDR1 reads ENHRY; CDR2 reads SYGVKD. The CDR3 loop spans 15 amino acids. CDR3 residues: CAISESITSGIEEFF. DNA for the CDR3: TGTGCGATCAGTGAGTCAATCACTAGCGGGATTGAGGAGTTCTTC.

This rearrangement joins TRBV6-6 to TRBJ2-3, with 8 bases lining up with TRBD1. The germline gives CDR1 MNHNY, CDR2 SVGAGI (reference sequence). After removal of 8 bases from V and 5 bases from J, the junction contained 12 bases not matched to a gene. The CDR3 has 15 residues. CDR3 loop: CASWRTGKYIDTQYF. The CDR3, as DNA: TGTGCCAGCTGGCGGACAGGGAAGTACATAGATACGCAGTATTTT.

Regarding this clonotype: At one boundary the junction diverges from the germline segment, which might be a read error. The chain uses TRBV13 and TRBJ2-1, with 7 bases aligning to TRBD2. Germline CDR1 is PRHDT and CDR2 is FYEKMQ (reference sequence). CDR3 size: 18 residues. The CDR3 loop reads CTSSPGLPDRSSYDEQFF. The CDR3 region has the DNA TGTACCAGCAGCCCGGGACTACCCGACCGCAGCTCCTACGATGAGCAGTTCTTC.

The V gene is TRBV6-1, the J gene TRBJ1-2; D might be TRBD1 (6 bases). The germline V gene has CDR1 MNHNS and CDR2 SASEGT. The V gene lost 7 bases and the J gene lost 4 bases, with 19 bases spanning the gap. This CDR3 region has 15 residues. CDR3: CASIIVAWGAYGYTF. The CDR3 region has the DNA TGTGCCAGCATTATCGTAGCATGGGGGGCCTATGGCTACACCTTC.

This chain links TRBV5-1 with TRBJ2-3; 8 nucleotides line up with TRBD2. The CDR3 sequence is 16 residues long. V was clipped by 2 bases and J by 3 bases; unmatched bases: 8. CDR1 and CDR2 (germline): SGHRS, YFSETQ. CDR3 DNA sequence: TGCGCCAGCAGCTTTAGCGGGACCTGGTTAACAGATACGCAGTATTTT. Its protein product is CASSFSGTWLTDTQYF.

The table lists this clonotype with a count of one. V gene TRBV10-2 combines with J gene TRBJ1-2; possibly TRBD1 for D (6 bases). The CDR3 extends over 16 amino acids. V was shortened by 4 bases and J by 5 bases, with 20 bases between the two germline ends. The germline V gene encodes CDR1 WSHSY and CDR2 SAAADI. The CDR3: CASSVSYRGQWYGYTF. The CDR3 DNA reads TGCGCCAGCAGTGTGTCTTATCGAGGACAGTGGTATGGCTACACCTTC.

This clonotype is a singleton in its sample. The conserved final phenylalanine or tryptophan is absent from the CDR3, which likely points to a read error. Because the CDR3's place on the DNA is in doubt, the DNA is left out and the CDR3 is given as listed by TCRdb. This chain links TRBV11-3 with TRBJ2-1; the table assigns TRBD2, which was not confirmed against the DNA. Germline lookup yields CDR1 SGHNT and CDR2 YENEEA. Ends included, the CDR3 has 16 residues. The CDR3 loop reads CASSLNQLAGLGEQFL.